The TCR beta chain described here comes from a study of PD-L1 blockade in urothelial cancer. Method: immunoSEQ multiplex PCR; TCRdb's copy keeps in-frame clones and lacks some. The sample includes about 110,000 clones, around 82% of them seen just once. CDR1 LNHNV and CDR2 YYDKDF come from the germline V gene (reference sequence). Trimming took off 0 bases at V and 11 bases at J, with 16 bases between the two ends. The CDR3 contains 14 residues. The receptor was derived from a middle-aged man with urothelial cancer. This sample comprised PBMCs, obtained around atezolizumab (anti-PD-L1) treatment. This chain joins TRBV15 and TRBJ1-1, with a tentative D call TRBD1 (5 bases). The CDR3 nucleotides read TGTGCCACCAGCAGAGAAATTGGGCGGGGGAGTGCTTTCTTT. Its protein is CATSREIGRGSAFF.